One TCR beta chain is described in this entry. This record comes from a study of blood T cell repertoires in COVID-19. Overall study: Samples representing acute and convalescent COVID-19 were sourced from the United States, Italy and Spain. The analysed material was cDNA or gDNA that came from T cells, B-cell-depleted T cells, or PBMCs.

Germline V lookup: CDR1 LGHDT, CDR2 YNNKEL (reference sequence). With V trimmed by 4 bases and J by 5 bases, 8 bases remained unmatched. CDR3 size: 15 residues. Profiling relied on immunoSEQ multiplex PCR, and the TCRdb table lists in-frame clones only, not all of them. Of around 140,000 clones in the sample, 84% are singletons; the top ten hold roughly 3.5%. This receptor was obtained from a woman aged 50 to 60 with acute COVID-19. Sequencing was carried out using PBMCs or T cells enriched from blood (not recorded which). The rearrangement joins TRBV3-1 (or the pseudogene TRBV3-2) to TRBJ2-1, with TRBD2 matching 7 bases. CDR3 in amino acids: CASSLRLALNNEQFF. Written as DNA, the CDR3 is TGTGCCAGCAGCCTAAGACTAGCCCTCAACAATGAGCAGTTCTTC.